The subject of this entry is one T cell receptor beta chain. The antigen this receptor binds is unknown. No base quality values were provided; no much bigger clone lies one nucleotide off. This sample stems from a study of shared clonotypes between healthy human individuals (dated by TCRdb to the early 2020s). At the level of the whole study: Three men and two women, aged 18 to 49 years, made up the cohort. To increase sequencing depth and limit assay-specific biases, different laboratories used diverse techniques to prepare libraries and sequence TCR repertoires. Per donor, leukapheresis produced somewhere between about 0.8 and 9 billion PBMCs. To estimate repertoire size and how much clonotypes are shared between individuals, the study performed deep sequencing of blood TCR repertoires from about 5 healthy adults. For each donor, three plates each were used for CD4 naive and CD4 memory, two plates were used for CD8 naive, and one plate was used for CD8 memory.

The study at large found these results: Pairwise subsampling led to the expectation that sequencing depth would affect the degree of clonotype sharing among donors. Compared with non-shared clonotypes, clonotypes shared by all four sorted-subset donors had higher generation probabilities. Even with the large sequencing depth, rarefaction of the sorted-subset datasets indicated that sequencing was incomplete. The small number of donors limited the genetic and exposure-history diversity represented. Naive subsets generally had larger estimated clonotype richness than memory subsets did. Sampling was restricted to blood, and TCR repertoires in tissues likely differ from the TCR repertoires found in blood. When several donors were compared, the shared fraction of clonotypes was about 5% for naive CD4, about 4% for naive CD8, 2% to 2.5% for memory CD4, and under 0.5% for memory CD8.

Using the deep immunoSEQ assay, multiplex PCR amplified TCR CDR3 regions from genomic DNA. Extracted genomic DNA from each cell subset was distributed evenly across all wells of several immunoSEQ 96-well plates, and each plate was treated as a replicate. Each replicate PCR for sorted subsets received about 220 ng genomic DNA, equal to about 30,000 T cell genomes. The purified libraries were quantified using a Qubit 3.0 fluorometer, sized with a Bioanalyzer 2100, and then quantified again using the KAPA Library Quantification kit. A separate single-read 150-cycle Illumina NextSeq 550 flow cell was used to sequence each immunoSEQ 96-well plate. Concerning the study's data processing: Because the immunoSEQ output included only junctional sequences and no quality scores, the filtering could not be the same as the filtering used for full-length reads. To assign V/J genes and CDR3, sequences were annotated against IMGT germline references using PyIR, a Python wrapper for IgBLAST v1.9. Reads with weak V/J assignments (E-value above 1e-6), missing CDR3, stop codons, out-of-frame junctions, or ambiguous translated residues were removed. V3J clonotypes were defined as sequences sharing the same inferred V gene, J gene, and CDR3 amino acid sequence. Percentage overlap between repertoires was computed as shared unique clonotypes divided by the size of the smaller repertoire. RTK rarefaction, the Chao1 estimator, and Recon v2.1 estimates of unobserved clonotypes were used to assess repertoire richness. Generation probabilities were computed with OLGA for all TCRbeta clonotypes obtained by the gDNA method from several donors. TCRdb took over this immuneACCESS table, retaining in-frame rearrangements with V and J assigned. Such tables are incomplete; in checked studies, under half of the missing clones stem from an unresolved V gene, and the remainder is unexplained. The D gene and trimming were derived from the DNA, and the V and J assignments and clone size from that table. In all, the sample holds approximately 1.5 million clones, and just under 99% of those were seen once. The ten largest clones capture roughly 0.35% of the sample.

The donors were healthy, HIV-negative adults who had no recently reported acute infections or vaccinations. Only Caucasian adults living in Nashville, Tennessee, USA were represented among the donors. CD4+ T cells were enriched through magnetic negative selection, after which naive cells were positively selected on CD45RA and the remaining negative fraction served as the memory subset. Blood was obtained by leukapheresis, after which PBMCs were separated by Ficoll-Histopaque density gradient centrifugation and cryopreserved in liquid nitrogen vapor phase. Purity and quantity of every magnetically sorted T cell population were checked by analytical flow cytometry. Each sorted fraction had its genomic DNA isolated and then quantified by UV absorbance on a Nanodrop 2000c. Material for sequencing was naive CD4+ T cells sorted from blood. The cell subset or site label, read with the paper, signifies: CD45RA+ positively selected. The TCR sequence derives from a man in his thirties or forties in good health.

The DNA sequence is given as TGTGCCAGCAGTTGGGGTATGGGCACAGATACGCAGTATTTT. It translates as CASSWGMGTDTQYF. The rearranged chain carries TRBV6-6 and TRBJ2-3; the D gene lacks a confident call. Trimming costs V 4 bases and J 1 base, and their ends lie 9 bases apart. Spanning cysteine to phenylalanine, the CDR3 consists of 14 amino acids. The CDR3 DNA has 42 bases and is translated from base 1. The germline V gene (reference sequence) yields MNHNY for CDR1 and SVGAGI for CDR2.